This T cell receptor beta chain was captured in a study of T-cell reconstitution after alpha-beta-depleted transplantation in children. In this sample, this clonotype turned up a few times. Researchers prepared the TCRbeta library using unique molecular identifiers, the study reports. TCRdb redid the calling of the PCR reads with MiXCR, one entry per CDR3 protein. The sample contains about 360,000 distinct CDR3 sequences, 13% of which appear only once. This CDR3 has 15 residues. With 3 bases clipped from V and 5 bases from J, the junction kept 4 bases outside the gene matches. Germline assignment: CDR1 KGHSH and CDR2 LQKENI.

This TCR came from a human donor who donated a stem cell graft to a child with Fanconi anemia. The chain has TRBV18 and TRBJ2-5; 12 bases map to TRBD1. Specimen: PBMCs, collected from the stem cell graft. CDR3 bases: TGTGCCAGCTCACCCGGGACAGGGGGCGACGAGACCCAGTACTTC. Amino acids: CASSPGTGGDETQYF. The full variable domain, its missing parts supplied by reference TRBV18 and TRBJ2-5, is NAGVMQNPRHLVRRRGQEARLRCSPMKGHSHVYWYRQLPEEGLKFMVYLQKENIIDESGMPKERFSAEFPKEGPSILRIQQVVRGDSAAYFCASSPGTGGDETQYFGPGTRLLVL.